The source of this TCR beta chain is a study of shared clonotypes between healthy human individuals. TCRdb keeps only in-frame clones here, not all; method: immunoSEQ multiplex PCR. This sample has some 1 million clones; about 75% occur once, and the top ten carry 1.4%. This clone has only a few counts. Different DNA sequences within this sample yield the same CDR3. The clonotype comes from a young man in good health. Specimen: memory CD4+ T cells sorted from blood. Described subset: CD45RA-negative fraction.

The CDR3 nucleotides read TGTGCCAGCAGTTTCTCGGGAAACTATGGCTACACCTTC. Protein: CASSFSGNYGYTF. This rearrangement joins TRBV27 to TRBJ1-2; no clear D gene. Germline lookup yields CDR1 MNHEY and CDR2 SMNVEV (reference sequence). This CDR3 is built from 13 residues. Trimming left V 3 bases short and J 2 bases short, with 7 bases between.